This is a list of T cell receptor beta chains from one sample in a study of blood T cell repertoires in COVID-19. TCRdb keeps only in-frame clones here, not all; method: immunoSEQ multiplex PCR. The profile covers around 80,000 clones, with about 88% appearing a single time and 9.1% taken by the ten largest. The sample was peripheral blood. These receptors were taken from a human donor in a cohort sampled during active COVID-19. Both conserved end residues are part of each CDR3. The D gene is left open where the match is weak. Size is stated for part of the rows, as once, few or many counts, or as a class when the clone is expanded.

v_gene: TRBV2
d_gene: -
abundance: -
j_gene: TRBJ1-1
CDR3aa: CASSEVNTEAFF
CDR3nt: TGTGCCAGCAGCGAGGTGAACACTGAAGCTTTCTTT

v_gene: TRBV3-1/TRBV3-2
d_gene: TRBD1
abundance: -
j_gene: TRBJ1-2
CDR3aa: CASSQGTLVQGAKMFYGYTF
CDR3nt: TGTGCCAGCAGCCAAGGGACCCTGGTTCAGGGGGCAAAAATGTTCTATGGCTACACCTTC

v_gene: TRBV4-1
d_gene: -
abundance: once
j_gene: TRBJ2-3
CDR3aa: CASSQSDKLSDTQYF
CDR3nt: TGCGCCAGCAGCCAATCCGATAAGCTTTCGGATACGCAGTATTTT

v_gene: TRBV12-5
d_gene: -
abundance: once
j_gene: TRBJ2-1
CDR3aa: CASGSSDRPLQFF
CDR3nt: TGTGCTAGTGGTTCCTCAGACAGGCCACTTCAGTTCTTC

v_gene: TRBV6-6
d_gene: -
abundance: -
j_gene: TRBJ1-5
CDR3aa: CASQDSRRGQPQHF
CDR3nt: TGTGCCAGCCAAGACAGCAGACGAGGTCAGCCCCAGCATTTT

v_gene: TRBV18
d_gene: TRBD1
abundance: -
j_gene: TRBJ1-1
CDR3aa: CASSPTTTGGRDKAFF
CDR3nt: TGTGCCAGCTCACCAACAACCACAGGGGGAAGAGATAAAGCTTTCTTT

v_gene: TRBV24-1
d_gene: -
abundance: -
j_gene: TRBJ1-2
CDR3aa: CATSDGRPYGYTF
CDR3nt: TGTGCCACCAGTGATGGCAGGCCCTATGGCTACACCTTC

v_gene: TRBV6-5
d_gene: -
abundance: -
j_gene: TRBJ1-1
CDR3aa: CASSYDRTNTEAFF
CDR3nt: TGTGCCAGCAGTTACGACAGGACCAACACTGAAGCTTTCTTT

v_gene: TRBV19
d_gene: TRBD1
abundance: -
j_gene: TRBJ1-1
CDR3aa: CASSTGTGNTEAFF
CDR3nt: TGTGCCAGTAGTACCGGGACAGGGAACACTGAAGCTTTCTTT

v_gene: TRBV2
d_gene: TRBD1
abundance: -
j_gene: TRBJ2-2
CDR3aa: CASREGQGVGELFF
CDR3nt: TGTGCCAGCAGAGAGGGACAGGGTGTCGGGGAGCTGTTTTTT

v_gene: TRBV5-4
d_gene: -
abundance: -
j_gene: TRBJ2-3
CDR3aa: CASSSRGGGSHTDTQYF
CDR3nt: TGTGCCAGCAGCTCACGCGGGGGCGGGAGTCACACAGATACGCAGTATTTT

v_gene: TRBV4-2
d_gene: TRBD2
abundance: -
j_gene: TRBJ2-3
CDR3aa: CASSQLGTSGGVLRTDTQYF
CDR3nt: TGTGCCAGCAGCCAACTAGGAACTAGCGGGGGGGTGTTGCGCACAGATACGCAGTATTTT

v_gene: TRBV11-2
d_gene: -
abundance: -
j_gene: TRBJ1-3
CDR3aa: CASSPEEQGSARGNTIYF
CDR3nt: TGTGCCAGCAGCCCTGAAGAACAGGGAAGTGCTCGTGGAAACACCATATATTTT

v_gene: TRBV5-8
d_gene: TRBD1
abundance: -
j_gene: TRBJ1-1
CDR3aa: CASSWGEGANTEAFF
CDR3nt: TGTGCCAGCAGCTGGGGCGAGGGGGCAAACACTGAAGCTTTCTTT

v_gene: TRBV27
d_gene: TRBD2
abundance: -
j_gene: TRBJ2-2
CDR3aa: CASSLVWGGSGETGELFF
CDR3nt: TGTGCCAGCAGTTTAGTATGGGGGGGTAGCGGGGAAACCGGGGAGCTGTTTTTT

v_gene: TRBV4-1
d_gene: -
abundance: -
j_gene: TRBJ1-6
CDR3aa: CASSQDPTGSPLHF
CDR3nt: TGCGCCAGCAGCCAAGACCCTACAGGGTCACCCCTCCACTTT

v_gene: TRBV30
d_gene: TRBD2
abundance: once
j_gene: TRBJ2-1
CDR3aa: CACGRGTSIHNEQFF
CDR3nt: TGTGCCTGCGGTAGAGGGACTAGCATCCACAATGAGCAGTTCTTC

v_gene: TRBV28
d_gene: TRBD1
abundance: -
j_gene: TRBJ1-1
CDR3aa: CASSYSGPSGTGVTEAFF
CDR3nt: TGTGCCAGCAGCTATTCTGGACCTTCAGGGACAGGGGTCACTGAAGCTTTCTTT

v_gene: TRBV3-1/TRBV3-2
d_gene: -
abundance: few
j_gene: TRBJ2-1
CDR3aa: CASSQVRGNEQFF
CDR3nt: TGTGCCAGCAGCCAAGTCAGGGGCAATGAGCAGTTCTTC

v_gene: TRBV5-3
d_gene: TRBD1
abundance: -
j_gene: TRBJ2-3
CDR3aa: CARSSGRDRGMDTQYF
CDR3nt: TGTGCCAGAAGCTCCGGCCGGGACAGGGGGATGGATACGCAGTATTTT

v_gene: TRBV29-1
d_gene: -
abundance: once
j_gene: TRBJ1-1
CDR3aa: CSGRGSNLNTEAFF
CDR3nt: TGCAGCGGACGCGGGTCTAACTTGAACACTGAAGCTTTCTTT

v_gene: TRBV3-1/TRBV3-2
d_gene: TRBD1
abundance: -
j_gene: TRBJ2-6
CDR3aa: CASRQKPGQGGLGANVLTF
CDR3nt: TGTGCCAGCAGACAGAAACCGGGACAGGGTGGGTTGGGGGCCAACGTCCTGACTTTC

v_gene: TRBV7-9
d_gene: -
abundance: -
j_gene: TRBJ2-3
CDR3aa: CASSPLEGAGSDTQYF
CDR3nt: TGTGCCAGCAGCCCCTTGGAGGGGGCAGGATCAGATACGCAGTATTTT

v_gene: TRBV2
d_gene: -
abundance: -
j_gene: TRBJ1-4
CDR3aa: CASRRDEKLFF
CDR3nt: TGTGCCAGCAGGAGGGATGAAAAACTGTTTTTT

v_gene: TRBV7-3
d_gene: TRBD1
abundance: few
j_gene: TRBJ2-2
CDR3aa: CASSLYDPFRMRSTGVGELFF
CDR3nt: TGTGCCAGCAGCTTATACGACCCATTCCGGATGAGGTCTACAGGGGTCGGGGAGCTGTTTTTT

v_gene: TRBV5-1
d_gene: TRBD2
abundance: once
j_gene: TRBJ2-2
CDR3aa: CASSRDSGGPSTGELFF
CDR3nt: TGCGCCAGCAGCAGAGATAGCGGGGGGCCCTCCACCGGGGAGCTGTTTTTT

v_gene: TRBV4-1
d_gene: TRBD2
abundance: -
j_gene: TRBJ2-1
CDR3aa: CASSQDQGLAVNEQFF
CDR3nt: TGCGCCAGCAGCCAAGATCAGGGACTAGCGGTTAATGAGCAGTTCTTC

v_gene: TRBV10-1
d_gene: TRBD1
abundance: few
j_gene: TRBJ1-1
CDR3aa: CASSENRGTEAFF
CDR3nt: TGCGCCAGCAGTGAGAACAGGGGCACTGAAGCTTTCTTT

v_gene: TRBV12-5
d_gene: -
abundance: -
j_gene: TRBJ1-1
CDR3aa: CASGLVRQGGMNTEAFF
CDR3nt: TGTGCTAGTGGTTTGGTCCGCCAAGGAGGGATGAACACTGAAGCTTTCTTT